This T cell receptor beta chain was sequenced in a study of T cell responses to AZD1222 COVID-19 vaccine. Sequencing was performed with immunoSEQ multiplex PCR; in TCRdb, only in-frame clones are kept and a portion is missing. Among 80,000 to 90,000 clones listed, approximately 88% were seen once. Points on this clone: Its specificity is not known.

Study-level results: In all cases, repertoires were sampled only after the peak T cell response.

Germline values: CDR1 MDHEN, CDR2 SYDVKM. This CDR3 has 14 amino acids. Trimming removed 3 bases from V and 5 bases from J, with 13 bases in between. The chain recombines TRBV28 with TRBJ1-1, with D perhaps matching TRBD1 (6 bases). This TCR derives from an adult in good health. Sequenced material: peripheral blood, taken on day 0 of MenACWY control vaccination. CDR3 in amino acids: CASSFGRGWTEAFF. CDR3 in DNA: TGTGCCAGCAGTTTTGGCAGGGGTTGGACTGAAGCTTTCTTT.